The 13 T cell receptor beta chains below come from one sample, sequenced in a study of blood T cell repertoires in COVID-19 (dated by TCRdb to the early 2020s). The method was the immunoSEQ multiplex PCR assay. In TCRdb, the immuneACCESS table is reduced to in-frame sequences with V and J assigned. These tables do not hold every clone; where another copy was compared, an unresolved V gene accounts for under half, and the others remain unexplained. Present in this sample are 290,000 or so clones, 87% of which were seen just once. The ten largest account for about 2% of the sample. Material for sequencing was peripheral blood. These receptors were obtained from a man aged 18 to 29 with active or convalescent COVID-19.

This clone was counted a few times. The V and J genes are TRBV15 and TRBJ1-2; maybe TRBD1 (5 bases). Trimming removed 5 bases at V and 7 bases at J, with 23 bases between. Germline loops: CDR1 LNHNV, CDR2 YYDKDF (reference sequence). The CDR3 has 16 amino acids. The CDR3 loop is CATSVGGQGRVGGYTF. As DNA, the CDR3 is TGTGCCACCAGCGTCGGAGGGCAGGGAAGAGTAGGTGGCTACACCTTC.

The chain carries TRBV11-2 and TRBJ2-1, with 13 positions matching TRBD2. CDR3 length equals 17 residues. Germline CDR1 is SGHAT and CDR2 is FQNNGV. V dropped 2 bases and J dropped 7; count of bases not matched to a gene: 8. The CDR3 DNA is TGTGCCAGCAGCTTACTGGGACTAGCGGGGTCGGGGAATGAGCAGTTCTTC. It codes for CASSLLGLAGSGNEQFF.

The chain links TRBV9 to TRBJ2-3; TRBD1 might be the D (6 bases). This CDR3 region has 13 residues. The V end lost 4 bases, the J end lost 4 bases, and 10 bases lay between the germline ends. Looked up from germline, CDR1 is SGDLS and CDR2 is YYNGEE. This chain's CDR3 is CASSLGTSDTQYF. CDR3 nucleotide sequence: TGTGCCAGCAGCCTAGGGACATCAGATACGCAGTATTTT.

There are a few counts of this clone. Other DNA sequences in this sample translate to the same CDR3. The CDR3 here is CASSAQGNQPQHF. CDR3 bases: TGCGCCAGCAGCGCACAGGGAAATCAGCCCCAGCATTTT. V gene TRBV5-1 combines with J gene TRBJ1-5; TRBD1 might be the D (6 bases). The V end lost 4 bases, the J end lost 4 bases, and 9 bases lay between the germline ends. The CDR3 sequence is 13 residues long. Germline values: CDR1 SGHRS, CDR2 YFSETQ.

The V gene is TRBV27, the J gene TRBJ2-2, with TRBD2 matching over 10 bases. The length of the CDR3 is 16 residues. Germline V gene data show CDR1 as MNHEY and CDR2 as SMNVEV (reference sequence). V trimming: 9 bases; J trimming: 3 bases; junction bases outside the gene matches: 10. The CDR3 reads CASKLAGAPDTGELFF. As DNA, the CDR3 is TGTGCCAGTAAGCTAGCGGGAGCTCCGGACACCGGGGAGCTGTTTTTT.

This clone has just one count. This chain connects TRBV28 to TRBJ2-1; 7 bases agree with TRBD2. V lost 1 base, J lost 4 bases, and 16 bases stayed unmatched. There are 19 residues in the CDR3. Germline assignment: CDR1 MDHEN and CDR2 SYDVKM. The CDR3 is CASSLFGRERGGGYNEQFF. Written as DNA, the CDR3 is TGTGCCAGCAGTTTATTTGGGCGGGAGCGGGGCGGGGGTTACAATGAGCAGTTCTTC.

V gene TRBV7-2 combines with J gene TRBJ1-5, with TRBD1 matching 9 bases. CDR3 length: 14 amino acids. CDR1 is SGHTA and CDR2 is FQGNSA in the germline V gene. Unmatched junction bases numbered 5, after V lost 5 bases and J lost 6 bases. The CDR3 protein is CASSEDRGGQPQHF. CDR3 bases: TGTGCCAGCAGCGAAGACAGGGGGGGTCAGCCCCAGCATTTT.

The genes are TRBV7-8 and TRBJ1-5, with D possibly TRBD1 on 6 matching bases. The germline CDR1 and CDR2 sequences are SGHVS and FQNEAQ. The CDR3 loop spans 15 amino acids. Trimming removed 5 bases at V and 2 bases at J, with 13 bases between. CDR3 loop: CASSQTGHGNQPQHF. The CDR3 nucleotides are TGTGCCAGCAGCCAAACAGGGCACGGCAATCAGCCCCAGCATTTT.

The chain is built from TRBV7-8 and TRBJ2-7, with 9 bases that match TRBD1. Trimming at V came to 4 bases and at J to 2 bases, leaving 3 bases not matched to a gene. In germline, CDR1 is SGHVS, CDR2 FQNEAQ. This CDR3 comprises 14 residues. Here the CDR3 reads CASSSQGAAYEQYF. DNA for the CDR3: TGTGCCAGCAGCTCACAGGGGGCCGCCTACGAGCAGTACTTC.

The gene calls are TRBV4-2 and TRBJ2-7; a weak D match, TRBD1 (6 bases). Trimming shortened V by 1 base and J by 0 bases, and 16 bases separated the two germline ends. The CDR3 runs to 17 residues. Germline V gene lookup returns CDR1 LGHNA and CDR2 YNFKEQ. The CDR3 DNA is TGTGCCAGCAGCCAAGCCTTGGGACACCCTGGCTCCTACGAGCAGTACTTC. This gives the protein CASSQALGHPGSYEQYF.

CDR3 sequence: CASSQESRRGGNEQFF. CDR3 bases: TGCGCCAGCAGCCAAGAATCTCGGCGGGGGGGAAATGAGCAGTTCTTC. This chain uses TRBV4-1 with TRBJ2-1; 9 bases match TRBD2. CDR3 length: 16 residues. In germline, CDR1 is MGHRA, CDR2 YSYEKL. The V and J ends lost 0 bases and 7 bases, in that order; junction bases with no gene match: 7.

The V and J genes are TRBV25-1 and TRBJ2-5; maybe TRBD2 (5 bases). This CDR3 has 14 amino acids. Germline values: CDR1 MGHDK, CDR2 SYGVNS. Trimming pared 3 bases from V and 3 bases from J, leaving 11 bases between. CDR3 coding DNA: TGTGCCAGCAGTGATCCTCTCGGGGAAGAGACCCAGTACTTC. Translating gives CASSDPLGEETQYF.

The gene calls are TRBV28 and TRBJ1-2; possible D gene TRBD1, 6 bases. The CDR3 has 14 amino acids. Germline loops: CDR1 MDHEN, CDR2 SYDVKM. Trimming left V 7 bases short and J 8 bases short, with 20 bases between. The CDR3 is CASIRDNSLAGYTF. The CDR3 DNA reads TGTGCCAGCATACGGGACAATTCCCTCGCCGGCTACACCTTC.